This T cell receptor (beta chain) was identified during a study of T cells expressing NK-cell markers. Study-level background: Sorted CD3+CD56+NKG2C+, CD3+CD56+NKG2C- and CD3+CD56-NKG2C+ T cells supplied TCR beta repertoires.

TCRdb re-called the 5' RACE reads and gives one entry per CDR3 protein, without DNA. The sample features some 500,000 distinct CDR3 sequences, with 1.4% in its top ten. Findings and caveats of the study: The leading position in the CD3+CD56-NKG2C+ fraction of four donors also went to these clonotypes.

Concerning this clonotype: The antigen is unknown.

This CDR3 region has 17 residues. Germline CDR1 is SEHNR and CDR2 is FQNEAQ (reference sequence). The specimen was blood T cells: a sorted CD56 or NKG2C T cell subset, CD4+ or CD8+ T cells, or bulk PBMC T cells (not recorded which). The gene calls are TRBV7-9 and TRBJ2-1; the TCRdb D gene call, TRBD2, has no DNA to confirm it. The origin of this receptor is a woman aged 45-65 years in good health. The CDR3 loop reads CASSSTSGVLSYNEQFF.